This T cell receptor beta chain derives from a study of PD-1 blockade in classical Hodgkin lymphoma. Germline values: CDR1 SGDLS, CDR2 YYNGEE. The CDR3 is made up of 17 amino acids. The trim removed 0 bases at V and 2 bases at J, leaving 9 bases unmatched. Each and every patient relapsed after autologous stem cell transplantation, and patients got differing brentuximab vedotin exposure. Sequencing was performed with immunoSEQ multiplex PCR; in TCRdb, only in-frame clones are kept and a portion is missing. The table lists about 97,000 clones, 80% to 85% of them singletons. The sample here was peripheral blood mononuclear cells (PBMCs), taken at baseline. This sequence joins TRBV9 and TRBJ2-7; 9 bases map to TRBD2. This sequence was found in a human donor with classical Hodgkin lymphoma. The CDR3 here is CASSVDGSGSPPYEQYF. CDR3 coding DNA: TGTGCCAGCAGCGTAGATGGTAGCGGGAGTCCCCCCTACGAGCAGTACTTC.